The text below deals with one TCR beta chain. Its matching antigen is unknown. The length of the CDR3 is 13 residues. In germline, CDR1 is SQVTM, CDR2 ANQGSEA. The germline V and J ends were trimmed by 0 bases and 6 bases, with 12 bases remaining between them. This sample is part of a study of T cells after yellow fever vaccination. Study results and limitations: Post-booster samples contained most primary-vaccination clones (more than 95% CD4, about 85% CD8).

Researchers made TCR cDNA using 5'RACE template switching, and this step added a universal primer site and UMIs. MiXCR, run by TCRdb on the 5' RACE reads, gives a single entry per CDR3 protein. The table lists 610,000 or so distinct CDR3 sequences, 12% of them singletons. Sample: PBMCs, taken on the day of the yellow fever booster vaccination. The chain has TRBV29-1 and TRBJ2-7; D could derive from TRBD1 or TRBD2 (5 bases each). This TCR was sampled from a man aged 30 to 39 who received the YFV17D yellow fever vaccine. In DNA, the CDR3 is TGCAGCGTTGAAGATCTTAGGGACCGCGAGCAGTACTTC. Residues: CSVEDLRDREQYF.